This T cell receptor (beta chain) originates from a study of T cell responses to AZD1222 COVID-19 vaccine (dated by TCRdb to the early 2020s). About the full investigation: AZD1222 recipients whose second dose came at about 4 weeks and those whose second dose came at about 12 weeks were combined into one group, since spike-specific TCR depth and breadth did not differ between the two schedules. TCR sequencing was performed for fewer than 250 trial participants, of whom about 210 were given two doses of AZD1222 and some 25 were given two doses of MenACWY control vaccine. Trial participants were enrolled by age into 18-55, 56-69 and 70-plus year subgroups, with roughly 160, 29 and 62 TCR-sequenced participants respectively. The paper's findings and limits, for the study overall: Nearly half of unique spike-specific TCRs reportedly recognized epitopes outside regions mutated in the B.1.351 and B.1.1.7 variants. Vaccine-associated CD4 TCRs spanned the whole spike protein, with dominant responses in regions 160-218 and 743-854. After two AZD1222 doses, spike-specific TCR breadth and depth were significantly higher than at day 0 and than in MenACWY recipients. The 56-69-year group was small, and its depth increase did not reach significance, likely because of low power. Participants were mostly white British and included more females than males, and it was suggested by the authors that clonal diversity may have been underestimated. Conclusions about previously exposed vaccinees are limited because only 6 or 7 AZD1222 recipients were SARS-CoV-2 seropositive at baseline. Because no day 14 peak-response samples were available, the repertoires could be characterized only after the peak T cell response.

With regard to this clone: Its antigen remains undetermined. No much larger clone is present one base from it, and per-base qualities are unavailable.

The CDR3 regions of human TCRbeta chains were analyzed by immunosequencing. The source study handled its data this way. TCRs in the repertoires were compared against a reference library of SARS-CoV-2-specific TCRs that had been generated with the MIRA antigen-specificity platform. Breadth was defined as the fraction of unique TCRs that were SARS-CoV-2-associated, and depth was defined as the fraction of total T cells that were SARS-CoV-2-associated. Using the MIRA data, every spike-specific TCR was mapped to the spike region that the TCR reacted to and assigned to either a CD4 or a CD8 class. Log10-transformed breadth and depth values were compared by one-way ANOVA with Sidak's multiple comparisons tests. What TCRdb holds here is the immuneACCESS table cut down to in-frame rearrangements. Part of the clones is not present; checked against another copy, under half of the missing clones reflect an unresolved V gene, and the others are unexplained. The V and J calls and clone size are taken from that table; D and trimming were inferred from the DNA. Within this sample are some 97,000 clones, with approximately 87% of them counted one time only. The ten top clones hold approximately 15% of the sample.

The CDR1 and CDR2 encoded by the germline V gene are SGHVS and FQNEAQ. The CDR3, from cysteine to phenylalanine, totals 19 residues. Just CDR3 DNA is preserved here, 57 bases in frame from base 1. A distance of 23 bases separates the germline ends of V and J, which lose 4 bases and 1 base respectively. The time point label corresponds to: baseline before first vaccination. Vaccinee samples were obtained from the UK trials COV001 and COV002, which included a single-blind randomized controlled phase 2/3 trial of AZD1222 (ChAdOx1 nCoV-19) in healthy adults. For TCRbeta chain sequencing, PBMC samples from trial participants were taken at day 0 and at day 28 after the second dose.

The sample here was peripheral blood, taken on day 0 of AZD1222 vaccination. The chain uses TRBV7-8 and TRBJ1-3; there is no confident call for the D gene. This receptor was taken from an adult in good health. The CDR3: CASSSRTGHILTSGNTIYF. The DNA sequence is as follows: TGTGCCAGCAGCTCCCGGACCGGCCACATCCTTACATCTGGAAACACCATATATTTT.